Below are 20 T cell receptor beta chains sequenced from a single sample in a study of Graves' ophthalmopathy and Graves' hyperthyroidism. Amplification from RNA transcripts yielded the TCR beta CDR3 regions. HTBI primers served in a first-round RT-PCR, which a second-round multiplex PCR followed. MiXCR, applied by TCRdb to the multiplex PCR reads, yields one record per CDR3 protein. This table has approximately 500,000 distinct CDR3 sequences, approximately 15% appearing once. The specimen sequenced was blood. These receptors originate from a woman between 25 and 40 years old with Graves' ophthalmopathy.

This clonotype was recorded many times. V is TRBV9 and J is TRBJ1-1, with D possibly TRBD1 on 5 matching bases. CDR3 length: 15 residues. V shed 4 bases and J shed 6 bases, with 19 bases lying between them. Germline CDR1 and CDR2: SGDLS and YYNGEE. CDR3 residues: CASSPSGARGAEAFF. Here the CDR3 DNA reads TGTGCCAGCAGCCCCTCCGGGGCGCGGGGCGCTGAAGCTTTCTTT.

This clonotype was picked up many times. The genes are TRBV6-4 and TRBJ2-7; 9 positions match TRBD1. The germline gives CDR1 MRHNA, CDR2 SNTAGT. J was trimmed by 6 bases and V by 6 bases; bases with no gene match: 6. The length of the CDR3 is 13 residues. The CDR3 loop reads CASRTGQGCEQYF. Here the CDR3 DNA reads TGTGCCAGCAGAACCGGACAGGGGTGCGAGCAGTACTTC.

This clonotype has at least ten counts. The chain is built from TRBV15 and TRBJ1-2; D ambiguous. The ends were cut back, 1 base at V and 2 bases at J, with 8 bases in the middle. The germline V gene encodes CDR1 LNHNV and CDR2 YYDKDF (reference sequence). The CDR3 is made up of 14 amino acids. The CDR3 spells CATSRGPANYGYTF. CDR3 sequence (DNA): TGTGCCACCAGCAGAGGCCCGGCCAACTATGGCTACACCTTC. The full variable domain, in which reference TRBV15 and TRBJ1-2 provide the parts outside the CDR3, is DAMVIQNPRYQVTQFGKPVTLSCSQTLNHNVMYWYQQKSSQAPKLLFHYYDKDFNNEADTPDNFQSRRPNTSFCFLDIRSPGLGDTAMYLCATSRGPANYGYTFGSGTRLTVV.

This clonotype was seen repeatedly, ten times or more. The chain is built from TRBV12-3 or TRBV12-4 and TRBJ1-1; D is undetermined. V was clipped by 1 base and J by 0 bases, with 9 bases between them. The CDR3 length is 15 residues. CDR3 region: CASSLGRRMNTEAFF. CDR3 DNA sequence: TGTGCCAGCAGTTTAGGACGGCGGATGAACACTGAAGCTTTCTTT.

Details on this clonotype: Given the absence of the conserved phenylalanine or tryptophan at the CDR3 end, a read error is likely. The chain couples TRBV12-3 or TRBV12-4 to TRBJ1-6; TRBD1 is a possible D gene (6 bases). V lost 6 bases and J 7 bases, leaving 16 bases between the germline ends. This CDR3 has 15 residues. The CDR3 DNA reads TGTGCCAGCAGCCCTGCAGGCAGGGGAAATTCACCCCTCCACCTT. Translating gives CASSPAGRGNSPLHL.

This clonotype was recorded many times. The rearrangement links TRBV5-1 to TRBJ2-5; the D is unclear. The CDR3 has 16 amino acids. In germline, CDR1 is SGHRS, CDR2 YFSETQ. V was clipped by 0 bases and J by 1 base, with 13 bases between them. CDR3 bases: TGCGCCAGCAGCTTGGGTAGTAGCCTGGCCCAAGAGACCCAGTACTTC. Translated, it gives CASSLGSSLAQETQYF.

In its sample, this clonotype was seen many times. V gene TRBV12-3 or TRBV12-4 combines with J gene TRBJ2-2, with D possibly TRBD1 on 6 matching bases. The CDR3 totals 16 residues. V lost 6 bases and J lost 4, with 18 bases in between. The CDR3 sequence is CASSSRGPATTGELFF. The CDR3 nucleotides read TGTGCCAGCAGCAGCAGGGGACCCGCAACCACCGGGGAGCTGTTTTTT.

This clonotype was seen a few times. The chain uses TRBV19 and TRBJ1-5; D is uncertain. Germline V CDR1 and CDR2: LNHDA, SQIVND (reference sequence). CDR3 length equals 14 residues. Trimming took off 5 bases at V and 3 bases at J, with 11 bases between the two ends. DNA for the CDR3: TGTGCCAGTAGTCCTGGGGATTACAATCAGCCCCAGCATTTT. Protein: CASSPGDYNQPQHF.

A note on this clonotype: An end of the junction does not agree with germline; a read error may underlie this. The chain links TRBV5-1 to TRBJ1-1, with D maybe TRBD1 (6 bases). This CDR3 region has 12 residues. Per germline, CDR1 SGHRS and CDR2 YFSETQ. In DNA, the CDR3 is TGCGCCTGCAGGGGCCATGACACTGAAGCTTTCTTT. Its protein is CACRGHDTEAFF.

This clonotype was observed many times. The V and J genes are TRBV9 and TRBJ1-3; D remains unclear. From germline, CDR1 is SGDLS and CDR2 YYNGEE. The length of the CDR3 is 12 residues. Trimming cost V 3 bases and J 4 bases, with 5 bases left between them. In DNA, the CDR3 is TGTGCCAGCAGCGCCGAGGGAAACACCATATATTTT. Its protein is CASSAEGNTIYF.

This clonotype was picked up one time. The V call is TRBV6-1, the J call TRBJ2-7; D remains unclear. The CDR3 sequence is 14 residues long. CDR1 and CDR2 (germline): MNHNS, SASEGT. V was shortened by 6 bases and J by 3 bases, with 15 bases between the two germline ends. This CDR3 reads CASRTPTQVYEQYF. The CDR3, as DNA: TGTGCCAGCAGAACCCCGACCCAGGTCTACGAGCAGTACTTC.

This chain links TRBV11-2 with TRBJ1-5, with a tentative D call TRBD1 (5 bases). Trimming pared 5 bases from V and 4 bases from J, leaving 21 bases between. Germline CDR1 is SGHAT and CDR2 is FQNNGV. CDR3 length: 17 residues. The CDR3 reads CASSPDARVAYNQPQHF. CDR3 coding DNA: TGTGCCAGCAGCCCGGACGCCAGGGTAGCTTATAATCAGCCCCAGCATTTT. Full variable domain (remainder filled in from reference TRBV11-2 and TRBJ1-5): EAGVAQSPRYKIIEKRQSVAFWCNPISGHATLYWYQQILGQGPKLLIQFQNNGVVDDSQLPKDRFSAERLKGVDSTLKIQPAKLEDSAVYLCASSPDARVAYNQPQHFGDGTRLSIL.

This clonotype occurred many times. V gene TRBV6-1 combines with J gene TRBJ2-5, with 10 bases fitting TRBD1. V lost 2 bases to trimming and J lost 5 bases; unmatched junction nucleotides: 8. This CDR3 region has 16 residues. Per germline, CDR1 MNHNS and CDR2 SASEGT. CDR3 DNA sequence: TGTGCCAGCAGTGAAATTACGGGACAGGGGAAGGAGACCCAGTACTTC. Protein: CASSEITGQGKETQYF.

This clonotype was observed many times. The rearrangement joins TRBV27 to TRBJ1-1, with 9 bases fitting TRBD1. V was pared by 1 base and J by 1 base, with 4 bases of the junction left unmatched. The CDR3 consists of 16 residues. Per the germline V gene, CDR1 is MNHEY and CDR2 is SMNVEV (reference sequence). CDR3 loop: CASSLYGTGTNTEAFF. In DNA, the CDR3 is TGTGCCAGCAGTTTATATGGGACAGGGACGAACACTGAAGCTTTCTTT.

The rearrangement uses TRBV6-2 or TRBV6-3 and TRBJ2-5; 9 bases map to TRBD1. Germline lookup yields CDR1 MNHEY and CDR2 SVGEGT. The V segment lost 7 bases and the J segment 3 bases; nucleotides outside the gene matches: 9. The CDR3 sequence is 15 residues long. The CDR3 DNA reads TGTGCCAGCACCCGGACAGGGGACATTAAAGAGACCCAGTACTTC. Protein product: CASTRTGDIKETQYF.

This clonotype was observed many times. The chain links TRBV12-5 to TRBJ2-7; 8 bases map to TRBD1. Trimming removed 9 bases from V and 0 bases from J; junction bases left unmatched: 7. The length of the CDR3 is 14 residues. Germline V lookup: CDR1 LGHNT, CDR2 FRNRAP. The CDR3 here is CARTPGQVSYEQYF. The CDR3, as DNA: TGTGCTAGAACACCGGGACAGGTCTCCTACGAGCAGTACTTC.

This clonotype was seen many times. This rearrangement joins TRBV7-3 to TRBJ2-1, with D perhaps matching TRBD2 (6 bases). The CDR3 runs 15 residues. Trimming cost V 4 bases and J 7 bases, with 17 bases left between them. From germline, CDR1 is SGHTA and CDR2 FQGTGA. CDR3: CASSSQLAERNEQFF. The CDR3 DNA reads as TGTGCCAGCAGCTCGCAATTAGCGGAACGGAATGAGCAGTTCTTC.

The rearrangement links TRBV5-5 to TRBJ1-2; maybe TRBD1 (5 bases). CDR1 is SGHKS, CDR2 YYEKEE, per germline (reference sequence). This CDR3 region has 15 residues. The germline V and J ends were trimmed by 4 bases and 6 bases, with 19 bases remaining between them. The DNA of the CDR3 is TGTGCCAGCAGCCCCGGGACCCTGGTAATGAATGGCTACACCTTC. Protein: CASSPGTLVMNGYTF.

This clonotype was seen ten or more times. The chain couples TRBV15 to TRBJ1-1, with unresolved D. CDR3 length equals 13 residues. Germline lookup yields CDR1 LNHNV and CDR2 YYDKDF (reference sequence). V was shortened by 2 bases and J by 0 bases, with 4 bases between the two germline ends. This chain's CDR3 is CATSRLVNTEAFF. The CDR3 region has the DNA TGTGCCACCAGCAGACTGGTGAACACTGAAGCTTTCTTT. The variable domain in full, with the rest retrieved from reference TRBV15 and TRBJ1-1, is DAMVIQNPRYQVTQFGKPVTLSCSQTLNHNVMYWYQQKSSQAPKLLFHYYDKDFNNEADTPDNFQSRRPNTSFCFLDIRSPGLGDTAMYLCATSRLVNTEAFFGQGTRLTVV.

There are a few counts of this clonotype. The gene calls are TRBV7-9 and TRBJ2-3; no clear D. V was shortened by 5 bases and J by 2 bases, with 5 bases between the two germline ends. The CDR3 is 12 residues long. The germline V gene has CDR1 SEHNR and CDR2 FQNEAQ (reference sequence). CDR3 protein: CASSRPTDTQYF. CDR3 sequence (DNA): TGTGCCAGCAGCCGACCCACAGATACGCAGTATTTT.